This T cell receptor beta chain was recovered during a study of blood T cell repertoires in COVID-19. Study summary: The cDNA or gDNA used as material had been derived from T cells, B-cell-depleted T cells, or PBMCs.

Original methodology: Nucleated cell counts were estimated from reference gene primer amplification. The method was immunoSEQ multiplex PCR; TCRdb's version includes in-frame clones alone and lacks a portion of them. Clone size and V and J calls were adopted from that table, with D and trimming inferred from the DNA. The data show approximately 97,000 clones, with around nine tenths seen just once and 1.7% held by the top ten. The CDR3 runs to 14 residues. V dropped 6 bases and J dropped 7; count of bases not matched to a gene: 7. Germline lookup yields CDR1 LNHDA and CDR2 SQIVND (reference sequence).

This receptor was taken from a man aged 55-75 years with acute or convalescent COVID-19. The V and J genes are TRBV19 and TRBJ1-2; TRBD1 matches at 11 bases. Sample: peripheral blood. This chain's CDR3 is CASSGTGGLSGYTF. DNA of the CDR3: TGTGCCAGTAGCGGGACAGGGGGGTTAAGTGGCTACACCTTC.